This T cell receptor (beta chain) emerged from a study of radiotherapy plus CTLA-4 blockade in lung cancer. CDR1 is GTSNPN, CDR2 SVGIG, per germline (reference sequence). The CDR3 contains 13 residues. Trimming took 3 bases from V and 5 from J, leaving 13 bases between them. Note on this clone: The antigen remains undetermined.

Focal radiation was given together with CTLA-4 blockade (ipilimumab) to patients with chemo-refractory metastatic non-small-cell lung cancer. Study conclusions and caveats: After radiotherapy and ipilimumab, tumor-derived clones expanded in peripheral blood.

Libraries were prepared by immunoSEQ multiplex PCR; TCRdb keeps only in-frame clonotypes and omits some of them. The table lists approximately 82,000 clones, around four fifths of them singletons, with 14% to 15% in the top ten. This TCR was sampled from a human donor with non-small cell lung cancer that progressed on radiotherapy plus ipilimumab. The chain joins TRBV30 to TRBJ2-5; no reliable D call. The input for sequencing was peripheral blood, taken from a patient treated with radiotherapy plus ipilimumab. Here the CDR3 DNA reads TGTGCCTGGAGAAAATTAGGAGTCGAGACCCAGTACTTC. Its protein is CAWRKLGVETQYF.